Listed here are 10 T cell receptor beta chains from one sample, sequenced in a study of cytomegalovirus exposure and HLA in healthy donors. Primers included in the PCR were 60 Vbeta and 13 Jbeta primers. Profiled with immunoSEQ multiplex PCR; TCRdb holds only in-frame clones, not every one. The sample lists around 200,000 clones, roughly four fifths occurring once. Specimen: PBMCs. Every receptor here comes from a man aged 50 to 60 in good health and CMV-seronegative.

The chain couples TRBV27 to TRBJ1-2, with 7 bases fitting TRBD1. The CDR3 loop spans 18 amino acids. Looked up from germline, CDR1 is MNHEY and CDR2 is SMNVEV (reference sequence). The V gene end was trimmed by 2 bases and the J gene end by 0 bases; junction bases not matched to a gene: 12. CDR3 coding DNA: TGTGCCAGCAGTTTACAGTTCGGTGGAGGGACAGCTAACTATGGCTACACCTTC. As protein: CASSLQFGGGTANYGYTF.

V gene TRBV28 combines with J gene TRBJ1-4, with D unresolved. The CDR3 is made up of 16 amino acids. Germline V gene lookup returns CDR1 MDHEN and CDR2 SYDVKM. V lost 7 bases and J 0 bases, leaving 15 bases between the germline ends. Written as DNA, the CDR3 is TGTGCCAGCACCTCTACCGTCATCGCAACTAATGAAAAACTGTTTTTT. It specifies CASTSTVIATNEKLFF.

Only a few counts were recorded for this clone. The J gene is TRBJ2-5, the V gene TRBV5-1; TRBD2 matches at 13 bases. The CDR3 is made up of 16 amino acids. Germline trimming cut 0 bases from V and 14 bases from J; bases unmatched to any gene: 13. Germline V gene lookup returns CDR1 SGHRS and CDR2 YFSETQ. DNA for the CDR3: TGCGCCAGCAGCTTGGGGACTAGCGGGAGTCAAAGTGGGGAATACTTC. Translating it yields CASSLGTSGSQSGEYF.

The chain carries TRBV20-1 and TRBJ2-7; no definite D call. V was pared by 6 bases and J by 7 bases, with 13 bases between. The CDR3 extends over 11 amino acids. Germline CDR1 DFQATT, CDR2 SNEGSKA (reference sequence). The CDR3 DNA reads TGCAGTGCCACTAACGGTCGGGAGCAGTACTTC. Amino acids: CSATNGREQYF.

This rearrangement joins TRBV7-2 to TRBJ1-4, with 12 bases matching TRBD1. This CDR3 is 18 amino acids long. CDR1 is SGHTA, CDR2 FQGNSA, per germline. V was pared by 1 base and J by 8 bases, with 11 bases of the junction left unmatched. The CDR3 DNA reads as TGTGCCAGCAGCTTAGGGGGACAGGGGGCGATAGGAAAGGAAAAACTGTTTTTT. This translates into CASSLGGQGAIGKEKLFF.

The chain employs TRBV9 and TRBJ2-3; 8 bases line up with TRBD2. The germline CDR1 and CDR2 sequences are SGDLS and YYNGEE. This CDR3 has 15 amino acids. The V and J ends lost 2 bases and 6 bases, in that order; junction bases with no gene match: 8. CDR3 residues: CASSVGVAGSDTQYF. The CDR3 nucleotides are TGTGCCAGCAGCGTCGGAGTAGCGGGGTCGGATACGCAGTATTTT.

The chain carries TRBV9 and TRBJ2-1; tentative D call: TRBD1 (5 bases). V was shortened by 2 bases and J by 9 bases, with 18 bases between the two germline ends. This CDR3 region has 15 residues. CDR1 SGDLS and CDR2 YYNGEE come from the germline V gene. CDR3 nucleotide sequence: TGTGCCAGCAGCGTGGCGCAGCCCCCAAGGGGTGAGCAGTTCTTC. Translation gives CASSVAQPPRGEQFF.

The V gene is TRBV2, the J gene TRBJ2-7; possible D gene TRBD1, 6 bases. Per the germline V gene, CDR1 is SNHLY and CDR2 is FYNNEI. Trimming pared 6 bases from V and 0 bases from J, leaving 15 bases between. This CDR3 is built from 15 residues. The CDR3 nucleotides read TGTGCCAGCAGCGCCGACAGGCACCCCTCCTACGAGCAGTACTTC. It is translated as CASSADRHPSYEQYF.

This clone was seen only once. This chain connects TRBV7-9 to TRBJ1-5, with a possible D match to TRBD1 (6 bases). This CDR3 is built from 15 residues. The germline V gene has CDR1 SEHNR and CDR2 FQNEAQ (reference sequence). V lost 3 bases and J lost 3, with 12 bases in between. CDR3 in DNA: TGTGCCAGCAGCTTCACCGGGGGGCTCAATCAGCCCCAGCATTTT. Amino acids: CASSFTGGLNQPQHF. Full variable domain (missing parts from reference TRBV7-9 and TRBJ1-5): DTGVSQNPRHKITKRGQNVTFRCDPISEHNRLYWYRQTLGQGPEFLTYFQNEAQLEKSRLLSDRFSAERPKGSFSTLEIQRTEQGDSAMYLCASSFTGGLNQPQHFGDGTRLSIL.

Notes on this clone: Other nucleotide sequences in the sample specify the same CDR3. The rearrangement joins TRBV14 to TRBJ2-7, with TRBD1 identical over 9 bases. V lost 5 bases and J lost 5; bases outside the gene matches: 13. The CDR3 is 16 residues long. Germline values: CDR1 SGHDN, CDR2 FVKESK. The CDR3 region has the DNA TGTGCCAGCAGCTCAGAAACCGGGACAGGGTACCACGAGCAGTACTTC. Its translation is CASSSETGTGYHEQYF.